The subject of this entry is one T cell receptor beta chain. Its antigen is not identified. This record belongs to a study of cytomegalovirus exposure and HLA in healthy donors. Notes on the study in general: Among TCR beta chains, those listed as cytomegalovirus-associated numbered some 160.

The PCR made use of 60 Vbeta and 13 Jbeta primers. Libraries were prepared by immunoSEQ multiplex PCR; TCRdb keeps only in-frame clonotypes and omits some of them. The sample yields 150,000 or so clones, 73% seen once. CDR1 is LNHDA, CDR2 SQIVND, per germline (reference sequence). There are 19 residues in the CDR3. The ends were cut back, 5 bases at V and 0 bases at J, with 20 bases in the middle. The V call is TRBV19, the J call TRBJ2-6; D is ambiguous. Specimen: PBMCs. The TCR was taken from a woman under 30 in good health and CMV-seronegative. The CDR3 region has the DNA TGTGCCAGTAGTCACCGTAAATGGGCCACCAGCTCTGGGGCCAACGTCCTGACTTTC. Translating gives CASSHRKWATSSGANVLTF.